This entry describes one T cell receptor beta chain. V dropped 7 bases and J dropped 0 bases, with 12 bases sitting between them. Germline V lookup: CDR1 PRHDT, CDR2 FYEKMQ (reference sequence). CDR3 length: 14 amino acids. Original processing notes: The assay estimated nucleated cells by amplifying reference gene primers. Here immunoSEQ multiplex PCR was the method, and the copy in TCRdb shows in-frame clones only, minus some. V and J calls plus clone size are reproduced from that table; the DNA served to infer D and trimming. The data contain under 400,000 clones, approximately 89% of them singletons. This entry comes from a study of blood T cell repertoires in COVID-19. Whole-study context: Spain, Italy and the United States supplied samples that represented acute and convalescent COVID-19. T cells, B-cell-depleted T cells, or PBMCs supplied cDNA or gDNA.

The sequence derives from a woman aged 55-70 years with COVID-19, enrolled during active disease. The chain links TRBV13 to TRBJ1-1; the D gene is possibly TRBD1 (5 bases). Material for sequencing was peripheral blood. This CDR3 is CASTRQTVNTEAFF. The CDR3, as DNA: TGTGCCAGCACCCGACAGACCGTGAACACTGAAGCTTTCTTT.